This T cell receptor (beta chain) was sequenced during a study of blood T cell repertoires in COVID-19. In the original workflow: Reference gene primer amplification yielded estimated nucleated cell counts. Only in-frame clones appear in the TCRdb table, and some are missing; sequencing was by immunoSEQ multiplex PCR. V and J calls and clone size follow that table, whereas D and trimming were derived from the DNA. This sample has more than 45,000 clones, with more than 75% found just once. CDR3 length equals 15 residues. Trimming stripped 5 bases from V and 0 bases from J, with 8 bases between. The germline V gene has CDR1 LNHNV and CDR2 YYDKDF (reference sequence).

The TCR sequence derives from a woman between 55 and 75 years old with acute or convalescent COVID-19. Sequenced sample: peripheral blood. The rearrangement uses TRBV15 and TRBJ1-6; no definite D call. CDR3 bases: TGTGCCACCAGCTTCGGGAGCTCCTATAATTCACCCCTCCACTTT. Amino acid sequence: CATSFGSSYNSPLHF.